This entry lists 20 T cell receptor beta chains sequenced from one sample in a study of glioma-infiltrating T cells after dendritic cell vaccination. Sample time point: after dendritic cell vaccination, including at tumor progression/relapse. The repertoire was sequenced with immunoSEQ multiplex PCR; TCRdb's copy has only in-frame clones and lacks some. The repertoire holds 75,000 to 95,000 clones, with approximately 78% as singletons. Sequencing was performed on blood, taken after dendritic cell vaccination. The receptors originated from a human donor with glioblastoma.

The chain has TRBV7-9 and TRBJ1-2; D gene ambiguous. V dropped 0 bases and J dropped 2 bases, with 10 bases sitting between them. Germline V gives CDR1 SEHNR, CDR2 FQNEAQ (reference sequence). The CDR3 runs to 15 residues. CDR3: CASSLAGTKNYGYTF. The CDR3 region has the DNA TGTGCCAGCAGCTTAGCGGGCACGAAGAACTATGGCTACACCTTC.

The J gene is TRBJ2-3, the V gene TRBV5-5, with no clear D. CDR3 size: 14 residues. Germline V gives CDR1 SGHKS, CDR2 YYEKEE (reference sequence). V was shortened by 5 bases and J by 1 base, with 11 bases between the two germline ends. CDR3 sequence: CASSHNGGTDTQYF. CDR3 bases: TGTGCCAGCAGTCACAACGGAGGCACAGATACGCAGTATTTT.

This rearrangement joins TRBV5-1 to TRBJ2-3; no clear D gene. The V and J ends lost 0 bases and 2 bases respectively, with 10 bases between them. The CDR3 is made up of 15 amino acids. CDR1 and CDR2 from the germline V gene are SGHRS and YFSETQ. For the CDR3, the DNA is TGCGCCAGCAGCTTGGTCGGTCTAATCACAGATACGCAGTATTTT. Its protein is CASSLVGLITDTQYF.

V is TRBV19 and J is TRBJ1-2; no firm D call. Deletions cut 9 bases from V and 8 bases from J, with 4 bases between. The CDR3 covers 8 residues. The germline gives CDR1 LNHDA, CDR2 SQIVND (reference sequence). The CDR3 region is CASQGYTF. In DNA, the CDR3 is TGTGCCAGCCAGGGCTACACCTTC.

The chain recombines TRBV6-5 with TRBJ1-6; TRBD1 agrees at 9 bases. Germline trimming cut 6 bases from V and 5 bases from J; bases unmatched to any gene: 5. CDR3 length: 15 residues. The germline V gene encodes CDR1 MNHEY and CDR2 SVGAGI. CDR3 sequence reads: CASRSDRGDNSPLHF. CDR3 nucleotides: TGTGCCAGCAGATCCGACAGGGGGGATAATTCACCCCTCCACTTT.

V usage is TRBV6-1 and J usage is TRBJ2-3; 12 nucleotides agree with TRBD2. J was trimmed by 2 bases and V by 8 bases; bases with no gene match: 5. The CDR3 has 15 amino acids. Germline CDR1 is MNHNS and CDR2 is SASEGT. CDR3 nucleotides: TGTGCCAGCCTGACTAGCGGGGGTCTCACAGATACGCAGTATTTT. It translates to CASLTSGGLTDTQYF.

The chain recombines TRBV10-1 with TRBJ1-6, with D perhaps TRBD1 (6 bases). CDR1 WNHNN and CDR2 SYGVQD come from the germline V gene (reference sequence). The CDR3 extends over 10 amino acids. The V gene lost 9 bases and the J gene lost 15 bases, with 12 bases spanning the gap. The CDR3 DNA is TGCGCCAGAACAGGGTTTCTCCTCCACTTT. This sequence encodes CARTGFLLHF.

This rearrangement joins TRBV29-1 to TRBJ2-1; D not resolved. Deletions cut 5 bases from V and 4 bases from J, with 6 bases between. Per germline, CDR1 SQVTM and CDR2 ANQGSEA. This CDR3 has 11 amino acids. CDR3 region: CSVLRYNEQFF. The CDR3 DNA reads TGCAGCGTTCTGCGGTACAATGAGCAGTTCTTC.

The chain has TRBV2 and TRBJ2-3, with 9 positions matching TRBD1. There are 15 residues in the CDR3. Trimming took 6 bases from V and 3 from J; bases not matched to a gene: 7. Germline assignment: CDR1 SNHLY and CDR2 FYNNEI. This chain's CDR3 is CASSPGDRGTDTQYF. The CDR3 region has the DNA TGTGCCAGCAGCCCCGGAGACAGGGGGACAGATACGCAGTATTTT.

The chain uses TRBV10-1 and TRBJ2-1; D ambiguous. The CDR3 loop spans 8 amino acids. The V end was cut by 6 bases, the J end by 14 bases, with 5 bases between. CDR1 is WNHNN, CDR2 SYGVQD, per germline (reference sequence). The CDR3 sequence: CASRTKFF. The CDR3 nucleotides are TGCGCCAGCAGGACAAAGTTCTTC.

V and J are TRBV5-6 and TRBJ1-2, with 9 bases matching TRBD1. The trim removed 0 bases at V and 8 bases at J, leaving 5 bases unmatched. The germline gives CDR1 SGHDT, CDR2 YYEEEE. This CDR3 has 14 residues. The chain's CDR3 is CASSLDRGQEGYTF. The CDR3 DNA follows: TGTGCCAGCAGCTTGGACAGGGGGCAGGAAGGCTACACCTTC.

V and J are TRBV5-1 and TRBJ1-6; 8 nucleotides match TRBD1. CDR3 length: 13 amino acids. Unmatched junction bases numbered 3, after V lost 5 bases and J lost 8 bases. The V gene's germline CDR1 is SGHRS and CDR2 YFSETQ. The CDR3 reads CASRDREDSPLHF. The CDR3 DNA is TGCGCCAGCAGGGACAGGGAGGATTCACCCCTCCACTTT.

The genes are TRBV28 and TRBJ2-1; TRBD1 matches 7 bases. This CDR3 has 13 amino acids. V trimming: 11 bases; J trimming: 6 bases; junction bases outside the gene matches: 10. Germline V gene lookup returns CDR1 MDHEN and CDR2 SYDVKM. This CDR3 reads CASSGTATNEQFF. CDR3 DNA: TGTGCCTCTTCCGGGACAGCAACCAATGAGCAGTTCTTC.

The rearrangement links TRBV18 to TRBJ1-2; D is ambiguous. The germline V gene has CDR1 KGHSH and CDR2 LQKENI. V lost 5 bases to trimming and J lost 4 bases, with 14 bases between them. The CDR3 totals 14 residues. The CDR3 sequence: CASSVQAVGYGYTF. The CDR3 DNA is TGTGCCAGCTCAGTCCAGGCTGTAGGCTATGGCTACACCTTC.

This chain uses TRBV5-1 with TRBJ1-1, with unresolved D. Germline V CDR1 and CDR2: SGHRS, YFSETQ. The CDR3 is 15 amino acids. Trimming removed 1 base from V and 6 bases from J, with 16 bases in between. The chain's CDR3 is CASSLIGPGAAEAFF. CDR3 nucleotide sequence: TGCGCCAGCAGCTTGATCGGACCGGGAGCTGCTGAAGCTTTCTTT. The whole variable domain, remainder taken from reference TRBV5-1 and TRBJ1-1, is KAGVTQTPRYLIKTRGQQVTLSCSPISGHRSVSWYQQTPGQGLQFLFEYFSETQRNKGNFPGRFSGRQFSNSRSEMNVSTLELGDSALYLCASSLIGPGAAEAFFGQGTRLTVV.

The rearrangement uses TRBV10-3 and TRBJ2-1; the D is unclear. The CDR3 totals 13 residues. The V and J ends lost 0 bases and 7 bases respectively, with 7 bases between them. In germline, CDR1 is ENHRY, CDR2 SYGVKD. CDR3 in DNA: TGTGCCATCAGTGAGTCTTTGGAGAATGAGCAGTTCTTC. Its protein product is CAISESLENEQFF.

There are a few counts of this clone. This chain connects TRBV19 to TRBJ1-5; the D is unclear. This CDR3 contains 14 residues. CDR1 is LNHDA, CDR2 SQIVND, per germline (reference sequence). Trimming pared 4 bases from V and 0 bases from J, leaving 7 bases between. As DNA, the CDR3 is TGTGCCAGTAGTACGGTTGATAGCAATCAGCCCCAGCATTTT. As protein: CASSTVDSNQPQHF.

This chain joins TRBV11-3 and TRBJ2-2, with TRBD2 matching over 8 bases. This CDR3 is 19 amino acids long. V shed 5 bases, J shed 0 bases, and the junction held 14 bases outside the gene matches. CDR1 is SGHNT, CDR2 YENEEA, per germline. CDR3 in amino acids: CASSPGRSAGATNTGELFF. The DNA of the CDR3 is TGTGCCAGCAGCCCAGGGAGGTCAGCGGGGGCTACGAACACCGGGGAGCTGTTTTTT.

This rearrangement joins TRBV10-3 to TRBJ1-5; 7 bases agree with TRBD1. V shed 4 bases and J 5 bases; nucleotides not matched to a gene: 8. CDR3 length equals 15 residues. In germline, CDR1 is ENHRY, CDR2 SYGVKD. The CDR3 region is CAISAWTGSDQPQHF. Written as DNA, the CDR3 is TGTGCCATCAGTGCCTGGACAGGCTCGGATCAGCCCCAGCATTTT.

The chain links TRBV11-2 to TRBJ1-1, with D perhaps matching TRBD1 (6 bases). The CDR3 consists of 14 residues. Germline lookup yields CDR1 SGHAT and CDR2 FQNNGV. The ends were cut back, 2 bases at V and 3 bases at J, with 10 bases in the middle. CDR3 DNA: TGTGCCAGCAGCTTATCGGGGGGGCACACTGAAGCTTTCTTT. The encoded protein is CASSLSGGHTEAFF.